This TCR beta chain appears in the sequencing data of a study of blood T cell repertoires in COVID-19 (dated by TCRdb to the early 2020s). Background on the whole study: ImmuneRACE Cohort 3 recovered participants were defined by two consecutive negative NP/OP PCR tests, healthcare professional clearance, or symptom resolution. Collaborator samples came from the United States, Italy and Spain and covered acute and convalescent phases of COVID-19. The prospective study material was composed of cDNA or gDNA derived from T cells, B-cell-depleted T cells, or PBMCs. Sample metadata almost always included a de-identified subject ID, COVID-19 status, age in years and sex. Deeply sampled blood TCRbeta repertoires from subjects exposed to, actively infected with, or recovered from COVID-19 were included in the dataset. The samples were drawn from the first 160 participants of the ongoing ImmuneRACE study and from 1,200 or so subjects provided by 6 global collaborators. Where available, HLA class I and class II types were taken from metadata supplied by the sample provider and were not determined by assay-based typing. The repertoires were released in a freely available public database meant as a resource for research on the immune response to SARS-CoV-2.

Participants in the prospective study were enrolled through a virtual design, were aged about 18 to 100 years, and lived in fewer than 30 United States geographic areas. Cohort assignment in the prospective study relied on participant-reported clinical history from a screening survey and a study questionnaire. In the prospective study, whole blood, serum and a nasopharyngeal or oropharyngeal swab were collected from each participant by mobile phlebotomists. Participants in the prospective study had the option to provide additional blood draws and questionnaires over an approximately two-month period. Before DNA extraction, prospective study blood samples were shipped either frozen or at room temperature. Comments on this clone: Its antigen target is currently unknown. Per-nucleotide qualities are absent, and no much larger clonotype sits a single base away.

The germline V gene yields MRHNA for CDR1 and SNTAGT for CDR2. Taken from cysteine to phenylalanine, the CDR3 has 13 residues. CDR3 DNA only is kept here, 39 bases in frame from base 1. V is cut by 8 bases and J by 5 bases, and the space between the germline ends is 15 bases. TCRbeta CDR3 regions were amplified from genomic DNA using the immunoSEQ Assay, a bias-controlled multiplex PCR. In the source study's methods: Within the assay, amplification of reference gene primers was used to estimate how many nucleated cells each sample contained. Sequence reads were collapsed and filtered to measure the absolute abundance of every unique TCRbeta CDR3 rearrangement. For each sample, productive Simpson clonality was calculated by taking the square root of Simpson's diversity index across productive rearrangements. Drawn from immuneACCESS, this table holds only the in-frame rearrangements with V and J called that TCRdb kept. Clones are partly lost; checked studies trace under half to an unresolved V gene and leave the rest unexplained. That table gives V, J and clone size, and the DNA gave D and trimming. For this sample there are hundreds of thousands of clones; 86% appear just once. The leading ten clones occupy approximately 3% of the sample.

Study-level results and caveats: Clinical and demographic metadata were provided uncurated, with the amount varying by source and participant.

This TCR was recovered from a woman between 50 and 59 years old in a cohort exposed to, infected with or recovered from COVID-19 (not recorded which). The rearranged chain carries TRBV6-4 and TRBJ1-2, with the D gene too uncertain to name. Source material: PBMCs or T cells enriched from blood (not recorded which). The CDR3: CASAQRSGYGYTF. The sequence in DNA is TGTGCCAGCGCACAAAGGTCGGGGTATGGCTACACCTTC.